This entry is about one T cell receptor beta chain. Antigen unknown. Overlapping HIV-1 Gag 15-mer peptides at 1 ug per peptide per mL were used. Sorted nonresponding memory CD4+ T cells were CD40L-negative, CD69-negative, CD45RO-high. The libraries were made with immunoSEQ version 4 in survey mode. Profiled with immunoSEQ multiplex PCR; TCRdb holds only in-frame clones, not every one. The profile covers 30,000 to 35,000 clones, with 80% to 90% appearing a single time and 15% to 20% taken by the ten largest. This sample was taken from a study of persistence of HIV-infected CD4 T cells. Overall study context: Median time on suppressive ART was over six years. Study results and limitations: TCR oligoclonality correlated with proviral oligoclonality in the same sorted populations.

The germline V gene has CDR1 KGHDR and CDR2 SFDVKD. The CDR3 loop spans 19 amino acids. With 4 bases clipped from V and 3 bases from J, the junction kept 17 bases outside the gene matches. Sample: CD4+ T cells sorted from PBMCs after roughly 18-hour stimulation, taken from a patient who received antiretroviral therapy. V gene TRBV24-1 combines with J gene TRBJ2-3, with 8 bases matching TRBD2. The receptor comes from an adult woman with HIV who was CMV-seropositive. The chain's CDR3 is CATSDRGLGLGGGTDTQYF. The CDR3 bases are TGTGCCACCAGTGACCGCGGCTTAGGGCTTGGCGGGGGGACAGATACGCAGTATTTT.